This TCR beta chain was observed in a study of blood T cell repertoires in COVID-19. Across the whole study: Collection of acute and convalescent COVID-19 samples took place in the United States, Italy and Spain. PBMCs, B-cell-depleted T cells, or T cells were the source of the cDNA or gDNA that made up the material.

Patients at the Seattle site were enrolled during active infection and followed longitudinally. As processed by the authors: How many nucleated cells were present was estimated from reference gene primer amplification. Sequencing was performed with immunoSEQ multiplex PCR; in TCRdb, only in-frame clones are kept and a portion is missing. That table supplies the V and J calls and clone size; D and trimming were determined from the DNA. The sample contains about 76,000 clones, 85% of which appear only once. Looked up from germline, CDR1 is SGHNT and CDR2 is YENEEA. Losses at the gene ends were 3 bases for V and 2 bases for J; bases not matched to a gene: 4. The CDR3 is 15 amino acids.

Sequencing was carried out using peripheral blood. The sequence was collected from a man aged 50 to 59 with COVID-19, enrolled during active disease. This rearrangement joins TRBV11-3 to TRBJ2-5; 9 bases are a match to TRBD2. CDR3 sequence: CASSFWLAGQETQYF. In DNA, the CDR3 is TGTGCCAGCAGCTTCTGGCTAGCGGGGCAAGAGACCCAGTACTTC.